These 21 T cell receptor beta chains were sequenced from one sample in a study of T cell clonality in common variable immunodeficiency. Study results and limitations: Fewer deletions and N-nucleotide insertions were reportedly seen in common variable immunodeficiency TCR beta sequences.

These TCRs' antigens remain unknown. Sequencing used immunoSEQ multiplex PCR; TCRdb keeps in-frame clones, though not all of them. This sample comprises some 26,000 clones, none seen once only. Sample: peripheral blood mononuclear cells. These receptors were obtained from a human donor with common variable immunodeficiency.

This clone was observed at least ten times. The CDR3 extends 3 residues past the end of the read, so its final part is completed from the germline J gene. The chain combines TRBV6-2 or TRBV6-3 with TRBJ2-2; 11 bases map to TRBD2. CDR1 and CDR2 from the germline V gene are MNHEY and SVGEGT. The V gene end was trimmed by 6 bases and the J gene end by 1 base; junction bases not matched to a gene: 1. This CDR3 region has 15 residues. The sequenced CDR3 bases are TGTGCCAGCAGAACTAGCGGGAGGAACACCGGGGAG. It encodes CASRTSGRNTGE. The full CDR3 reads CASRTSGRNTGELFF.

This clone has just a few counts. The CDR3 end lies 3 residues beyond the end of the read and is filled in from the germline J gene. This chain links TRBV20-1 with TRBJ1-1, with D possibly matching TRBD1 (6 bases). This CDR3 has 15 residues. In germline, CDR1 is DFQATT, CDR2 SNEGSKA (reference sequence). V was trimmed by 0 bases and J by 5 bases, leaving 16 bases between them. The CDR3 here is CSARERDRLWTEAFF. CDR3 DNA, as far as it was read: TGCAGTGCTAGAGAAAGAGACAGGCTTTGGACTGAA.

This clone was found a few times. The DNA read from the CDR3 is TGTGCCAGCAGCTTAGATCGGGACACGAACTACGAG. It translates to CASSLDRDTNYE. The entire CDR3 protein reads CASSLDRDTNYEQYF. V is TRBV7-9 and J is TRBJ2-7; a possible D gene is TRBD1 (6 bases). Read sequence stops 3 residues before the CDR3 end, and the germline J gene provides the missing end. Germline V gene sequence: CDR1 SEHNR, CDR2 FQNEAQ (reference sequence). The CDR3 consists of 15 residues. Trimming cost V 1 base and J 3 bases, with 13 bases left between them.

Comment on this clone: With the read ending 3 residues before the CDR3 end, the germline J gene is used to fill in that end. The chain joins TRBV7-9 to TRBJ1-1; D is unclear. The V end was cut by 5 bases, the J end by 5 bases, with 15 bases between. The CDR3 is made up of 14 amino acids. In germline, CDR1 is SEHNR, CDR2 FQNEAQ (reference sequence). The CDR3 spells CASSPEAGVTEAFF. The CDR3 bases that were read are TGTGCCAGCAGCCCCGAGGCCGGGGTTACTGAA.

This clone was picked up many times. The CDR3 goes on 3 residues after the read ends, and that part is filled in from the germline J gene. V gene TRBV6-2 or TRBV6-3 combines with J gene TRBJ1-1, with D hard to call. Between the trimmed V and J ends, which lost 7 bases and 0 bases, there was a span of 9 bases. This CDR3 is built from 13 residues. From germline, CDR1 is MNHEY and CDR2 SVGEGT. Partial CDR3 DNA: TGTGCCAGCACCCCTAAAATGAACACTGAA. Residues: CASTPKMNTE. Given in full, the CDR3 is CASTPKMNTEAFF.

About this clone: The read halts 3 residues ahead of the CDR3 end, with the missing end drawn from the germline J gene. The chain links TRBV7-3 to TRBJ1-2; 7 nucleotides align to TRBD1. This CDR3 is 14 amino acids long. Germline V CDR1 and CDR2: SGHTA, FQGTGA. V was pared by 4 bases and J by 3 bases, with 5 bases of the junction left unmatched. Partial CDR3 DNA: TGTGCCAGCAGCTCCAGTGGGACAGACTATGGC. Amino acids: CASSSSGTDYG. The whole CDR3 is CASSSSGTDYGYTF.

This clone was observed a handful of times. CDR3 bases read: TGTGCCAGCAGCTTAGCGGGGCCAAACGGAGAGACC. Translated: CASSLAGPNGET. From start to end, the CDR3 is CASSLAGPNGETQYF. V is TRBV7-2 and J is TRBJ2-5, with D possibly TRBD1 on 5 matching bases. Read coverage stops 3 residues before the CDR3 terminus; the germline J gene supplies the remainder. The CDR3 loop spans 15 amino acids. V lost 0 bases to trimming and J lost 4 bases, with 12 bases between them. The germline V gene encodes CDR1 SGHTA and CDR2 FQGNSA.

As to this clone: One end of the junction varies from germline; a read error may be responsible. Read data end 3 residues before the CDR3 end; the end is taken from the germline J gene. V and J are TRBV19 and TRBJ2-3; D perhaps matches TRBD2 (5 bases). CDR3 length equals 13 residues. Looked up from germline, CDR1 is LNHDA and CDR2 is SQIVND (reference sequence). CDR3 bases read: TGTGCCAGCAGTAGAGGGCCACCAGATACG. Translated, it gives CASSRGPPDT. The complete CDR3 sequence is CASSRGPPDTQYF.

This clone showed up just a few times. Read coverage stops 3 residues before the CDR3 terminus; the germline J gene supplies the remainder. The J gene is TRBJ2-5, the V gene TRBV5-1; 9 bases agree with TRBD1. V lost 3 bases, J lost 4 bases, and 10 bases stayed unmatched. Per germline, CDR1 SGHRS and CDR2 YFSETQ. This CDR3 region has 16 residues. CDR3 protein: CASSYYRDRDRETQYF. Partial CDR3 DNA: TGCGCCAGCAGCTACTACCGGGACAGGGACAGAGAGACC.

This clone was counted only a few times. The CDR3 end lies 3 residues beyond the end of the read and is filled in from the germline J gene. The rearrangement joins TRBV19 to TRBJ1-5; D is unresolved. V gave up 1 base and J gave up 5 bases, with 12 bases separating them. The CDR3 loop spans 15 amino acids. Germline V gives CDR1 LNHDA, CDR2 SQIVND (reference sequence). The CDR3 DNA, read in part, is TGTGCCAGTAGTATAGGAGACGGAGGGCATCAGCCC. Residues: CASSIGDGGHQP. The entire CDR3 protein is CASSIGDGGHQPQHF.

This clone was counted many times. CDR3 loop: CASSLDQASYNEQFF. The sequenced CDR3 bases are TGCGCCAGCAGCTTAGACCAGGCTTCCTACAATGAG. This sequence joins TRBV5-1 and TRBJ2-1, with D unclear. The DNA ends 3 residues before the CDR3 does, and the rest of the CDR3 is filled in from the germline J gene. Trimming shortened V by 2 bases and J by 1 base, and 10 bases separated the two germline ends. The CDR3 runs to 15 residues. The germline CDR1 and CDR2 sequences are SGHRS and YFSETQ.

There are many counts of this clone. The read ends 3 residues early relative to the CDR3; the germline J gene fills the gap. V usage is TRBV29-1 and J usage is TRBJ2-3, with no clear D. Germline lookup yields CDR1 SQVTM and CDR2 ANQGSEA. With 2 bases removed from V and 6 bases from J, the gap between germline ends came to 12 bases. The CDR3 is 13 amino acids. CDR3 residues: CSVEFLGTDTQYF. The DNA read from the CDR3 is TGCAGCGTTGAATTCCTAGGTACTGATACG.

The sequenced part of the CDR3 DNA is TGTGCCAGCTCTCGTGACAGGGCCAATTCACCC. As protein: CASSRDRANSP. The whole CDR3 sequence is CASSRDRANSPLHF. The chain is built from TRBV18 and TRBJ1-6; 7 bases map to TRBD1. The sequenced fragment ends 3 residues before the CDR3 boundary, so the rest is inferred from the germline J gene. This CDR3 is 14 amino acids long. Trimming took 6 bases from V and 7 from J; bases not matched to a gene: 6. Germline V gives CDR1 KGHSH, CDR2 LQKENI.

This clone showed up many times. From the germline J gene comes the end of the CDR3, since the read stops 3 residues before it. V gene TRBV18 combines with J gene TRBJ1-4; 7 bases line up with TRBD1. There are 14 residues in the CDR3. V gave up 5 bases and J gave up 3 bases; unmatched junction bases: 3. Germline CDR1 KGHSH, CDR2 LQKENI. CDR3 protein: CASSRQGANEKLFF. Partial CDR3 DNA: TGTGCCAGCTCAAGACAGGGTGCTAATGAAAAA.

This clone occurred a few times. The CDR3 reads CASAPAISGGSYEQYF. CDR3 DNA, as far as it was read: TGTGCCAGCGCCCCGGCAATTAGCGGGGGCTCCTACGAG. The chain has TRBV18 and TRBJ2-7, with 9 bases that match TRBD2. The CDR3 extends 3 residues past the end of the read, so its final part is completed from the germline J gene. The CDR3 contains 16 residues. Germline V gives CDR1 KGHSH, CDR2 LQKENI. J was trimmed by 0 bases and V by 8 bases; bases with no gene match: 11. The variable domain in full, with the rest retrieved from reference TRBV18 and TRBJ2-7, is NAGVMQNPRHLVRRRGQEARLRCSPMKGHSHVYWYRQLPEEGLKFMVYLQKENIIDESGMPKERFSAEFPKEGPSILRIQQVVRGDSAAYFCASAPAISGGSYEQYFGPGTRLTVT.

This clone has a handful of counts. The CDR3 end is not reached by the read, which stops 3 residues before it; the germline J gene fills it in. V and J are TRBV18 and TRBJ2-2, with D possibly being TRBD1 or TRBD2 (6 bases each). Between the trimmed V and J ends, which lost 3 bases and 8 bases, there was a span of 16 bases. Germline V gene sequence: CDR1 KGHSH, CDR2 LQKENI. The CDR3 spans 15 residues. The CDR3 bases that were read are TGTGCCAGCTCACCGCGGGACACCTGGAGAGGGGAG. Encoded protein: CASSPRDTWRGE. The CDR3 in its entirety is CASSPRDTWRGELFF.

This clone was detected a few times. The CDR3 is cut off 3 residues early in the read; its end comes from the germline J gene. The chain is built from TRBV20-1 and TRBJ2-7, with D perhaps TRBD2 (5 bases). V lost 5 bases to trimming and J lost 6 bases, with 17 bases between them. CDR1 is DFQATT, CDR2 SNEGSKA, per germline (reference sequence). The CDR3 runs 13 residues. The sequenced part of the CDR3 DNA is TGCAGTGCTCGGGGAGCCATAGTCGGCGAG. Its translation: CSARGAIVGE. Given in full, the CDR3 is CSARGAIVGEQYF.

Turning to this clone: The CDR3 is cut off 3 residues early in the read; its end comes from the germline J gene. This sequence joins TRBV7-9 and TRBJ2-2; D might be TRBD2 (6 bases). The CDR3 totals 15 residues. Trimming took off 10 bases at V and 0 bases at J, with 15 bases between the two ends. Germline V gene lookup returns CDR1 SEHNR and CDR2 FQNEAQ (reference sequence). CDR3: CANPAGGSNTGELFF. The CDR3 DNA, read in part, is TGTGCCAACCCCGCTGGAGGGTCGAACACCGGGGAG.

This clone was picked up many times. Read data end 3 residues before the CDR3 end; the end is taken from the germline J gene. This chain uses TRBV20-1 with TRBJ2-1; TRBD2 agrees at 7 bases. The CDR3 extends over 14 amino acids. V trimming: 3 bases; J trimming: 8 bases; junction bases outside the gene matches: 10. The germline V gene encodes CDR1 DFQATT and CDR2 SNEGSKA (reference sequence). The CDR3 DNA, read in part, is TGCAGTGCTAGCCTCGGCGGGAGATTCGATGAG. It yields the protein CSASLGGRFDE. In full, the CDR3 is CSASLGGRFDEQFF.

This clone was observed many times. Read sequence stops 3 residues before the CDR3 end, and the germline J gene provides the missing end. The J gene is TRBJ2-1, the V gene TRBV7-3, with D perhaps matching TRBD1 (5 bases). V lost 2 bases and J lost 2, with 13 bases in between. CDR1 and CDR2 from the germline V gene are SGHTA and FQGTGA. CDR3 length: 16 residues. CDR3 loop: CASSLGAAPPYNEQFF. The CDR3 bases that were read are TGTGCCAGCAGCTTAGGGGCGGCACCACCCTACAATGAG.

As for this clone: The read ends 3 residues early relative to the CDR3; the germline J gene fills the gap. The V call is TRBV30, the J call TRBJ1-1; TRBD1 agrees at 9 bases. Germline assignment: CDR1 GTSNPN and CDR2 SVGIG (reference sequence). This CDR3 has 14 residues. The V segment lost 3 bases and the J segment 0 bases; nucleotides outside the gene matches: 2. The CDR3 loop is CAWRDRGLNTEAFF. The covered CDR3 bases are TGTGCCTGGAGGGACAGGGGATTGAACACTGAA. The complete variable domain, with remaining parts taken from reference TRBV30 and TRBJ1-1, reads SQTIHQWPATLVQPVGSPLSLECTVEGTSNPNLYWYRQAAGRGLQLLFYSVGIGQISSEVPQNLSASRPQDRQFILSSKKLLLSDSGFYLCAWRDRGLNTEAFFGQGTRLTVV.